This T cell receptor (beta chain) originates from a study of blood T cell repertoires in COVID-19. Clones were read by immunoSEQ multiplex PCR, and TCRdb kept only the in-frame ones, dropping some. The table includes approximately 110,000 clones, 88% detected once. The CDR3 covers 18 residues. CDR1 SGHAT and CDR2 FQNNGV come from the germline V gene. V shed 1 base and J shed 0 bases, with 19 bases lying between them. The sequence was obtained from a woman aged 45-65 years with active or convalescent COVID-19. The chain links TRBV11-2 to TRBJ2-7; possibly TRBD1 for D (5 bases). The sequenced sample was peripheral blood. CDR3 bases: TGTGCCAGCAGCTTAGTAGGGGCAGTTCGATCCCGCTCCTACGAGCAGTACTTC. Translation gives CASSLVGAVRSRSYEQYF.